The 6 T cell receptor beta chains given below trace back to one sample, sequenced in a study of blood T cell repertoires in COVID-19. Some clones are missing from TCRdb's copy, which holds only in-frame ones; the method was immunoSEQ multiplex PCR. The sample contains under 300,000 clones, 80% to 90% of which appear only once. The sequenced material came from PBMCs or T cells enriched from blood (not recorded which). The receptors here all came from a woman between 45 and 65 years old who had been exposed to COVID-19.

The chain links TRBV5-8 to TRBJ1-5; D is ambiguous. This CDR3 contains 15 residues. Trimming stripped 4 bases from V and 2 bases from J, with 13 bases between. Germline V lookup: CDR1 SGHTS, CDR2 YDEGEE. The CDR3 DNA reads as TGTGCCAGCAGCCCCGGGTTGGATGGCAATCAGCCCCAGCATTTT. The encoded protein is CASSPGLDGNQPQHF. The full variable domain, in which reference TRBV5-8 and TRBJ1-5 provide the parts outside the CDR3, is EAGVTQSPTHLIKTRGQQATLRCSPISGHTSVYWYQQALGLGLQFLLWYDEGEERNRGNFPPRFSGRQFPNYSSELNVNALELEDSALYLCASSPGLDGNQPQHFGDGTRLSIL.

The V gene is TRBV28, the J gene TRBJ2-7; 11 positions agree with TRBD2. Looked up from germline, CDR1 is MDHEN and CDR2 is SYDVKM. Losses at the gene ends were 4 bases for V and 3 bases for J; bases not matched to a gene: 8. The CDR3 is made up of 16 amino acids. In nucleotides, the CDR3 is TGTGCCAGCAGTTCCCCGGGACTAGCGGTGGGCTACGAGCAGTACTTC. Protein product: CASSSPGLAVGYEQYF.

The chain has TRBV7-9 and TRBJ1-4, with D maybe TRBD1 (5 bases). CDR1 and CDR2 (germline): SEHNR, FQNEAQ (reference sequence). V was shortened by 8 bases and J by 8 bases, with 12 bases between the two germline ends. CDR3 size: 12 residues. Written as DNA, the CDR3 is TGTGCCAGCGGCGGGACGTTGGAAAAACTGTTTTTT. Translated, it gives CASGGTLEKLFF.

The chain uses TRBV5-6 and TRBJ1-2, with no clear D. The germline gives CDR1 SGHDT, CDR2 YYEEEE. Deletions cut 0 bases from V and 7 bases from J, with 7 bases between. The CDR3 covers 12 residues. The CDR3 DNA reads TGTGCCAGCAGCTTGGAGCCGAGTGGCTACACCTTC. Translated, it gives CASSLEPSGYTF.

This chain connects TRBV5-1 to TRBJ1-3; TRBD1 matches 9 bases. V lost 4 bases, J lost 7 bases, and 3 bases stayed unmatched. The CDR3 totals 13 residues. Germline V gene sequence: CDR1 SGHRS, CDR2 YFSETQ. CDR3 sequence reads: CASSVDRGNTIYF. CDR3 in DNA: TGCGCCAGCAGCGTAGACAGGGGGAACACCATATATTTT.

The chain combines TRBV5-6 with TRBJ2-6, with D maybe TRBD1 (6 bases). The germline CDR1 and CDR2 sequences are SGHDT and YYEEEE. This CDR3 has 15 amino acids. The germline V and J ends were trimmed by 1 base and 1 base, with 6 bases remaining between them. CDR3 region: CASSLTGSGANVLTF. In DNA, the CDR3 is TGTGCCAGCAGCTTGACAGGGTCTGGGGCCAACGTCCTGACTTTC.